This entry concerns a single TCR beta chain. This specimen belongs to a study of cytomegalovirus exposure and HLA in healthy donors. Primers for the PCR totalled 60 Vbeta and 13 Jbeta. Measured with immunoSEQ multiplex PCR; TCRdb has only the in-frame clones, and not every one. The data show approximately 110,000 clones, about 73% seen once. The CDR3 spans 13 residues. Germline CDR1 SNHLY, CDR2 FYNNEI. V was clipped by 6 bases and J by 4 bases; unmatched bases: 3. The TCR comes from a woman between 40 and 50 years old in good health and CMV-seropositive. The chain joins TRBV2 to TRBJ1-2; 9 nucleotides agree with TRBD1. Source material: PBMCs. The CDR3, as DNA: TGTGCCAGCAGCACAGGGGGCTCCTATGGCTACACCTTC. Translated: CASSTGGSYGYTF.